The rows below give T cell receptor beta chains drawn from one sample of a study of blood T cells in healthy people across ages. TCRdb re-derived calls from the 5' RACE reads in MiXCR, one entry per CDR3 protein. This table holds around 900,000 distinct CDR3 sequences, approximately 50% found once. The sample was blood. The source of these receptors is a woman aged 60-70 years in good health. Each CDR3 is given with its conserved first and last residue.

TRBV4-1	TRBJ2-7	CASSQALPGAPYEQYF
TRBV30	TRBJ1-2	CAWTPDRNYGYTF
TRBV20-1	TRBJ2-1	CSARDAHPKTHNEQFF
TRBV9	TRBJ2-5	CASSVIAGGFVNEQYF
TRBV25-1	-	CASSDRDSRGNYEQYF
TRBV7-8	TRBJ2-2	CASSFPRREYLGGELFF
TRBV11-2	TRBJ2-5	CASSFRGTGQETQYF
TRBV29-1	TRBJ1-2	CSVVRANYGYTF
TRBV28	TRBJ2-1	CASSSGGTSGSRQFF
TRBV7-9	TRBJ2-5	CASSLDPAMAQYF
TRBV3-1	TRBJ1-2	CASSQAAGQLYGYTF
TRBV29-1	TRBJ1-1	CSVAKQLNTEAFF
TRBV7-2	TRBJ2-7	CASSTVTGDEQYF
TRBV2	TRBJ1-5	CASSNTNQPQHF
TRBV28	TRBJ2-6	CASSFFTARTGGTSGANVLTF
TRBV10-1	TRBJ2-1	CATSPGLAGGPYNEQFF
TRBV18	TRBJ2-4	CASSQTFDTKNIQYF
TRBV27	TRBJ2-1	CASSLALVGNEQFF
TRBV20-1	TRBJ2-7	CSARRGGRTYEQYF
TRBV28	TRBJ2-7	CASRYGGNPPYEQYF
TRBV7-2	TRBJ2-5	CASSQTSGQETRYF
TRBV29-1	TRBJ1-1	CSARTAMNTEAFF
TRBV5-1	TRBJ2-1	CASSLGQLNEQFF
TRBV28	-	CASSLPGSQAHEQYF
TRBV20-1	TRBJ1-2	CSAERAKEGYTF
TRBV12-3/TRBV12-4	TRBJ2-3	CASSFRQGAFYGTDTQYF
TRBV5-5	TRBJ2-7	CASSEGQGAREQYF
TRBV5-5	TRBJ2-7	CASSPTVKGFFYEQYF
TRBV7-2	TRBJ2-5	CASSQLTGGETQYF
TRBV20-1	TRBJ2-5	CSASKPSGSGETQYF